A selection of T cell receptor beta chains follows, all from one sample in a study of T cell clones after liver transplantation. This table comes from immunoSEQ multiplex PCR, and its TCRdb copy is limited to in-frame clones, with some not included. The sample has around 100,000 clones, 84% seen once; the top ten hold roughly 2.8%. The source was CD4+ T cells from blood, collected approximately 50 months after liver transplant. Receptors were obtained from a human patient who received a liver transplant. Some T cells may be graft donor cells. The conserved cysteine and the conserved F or W are not part of the CDR3 here. Fields, in order: V gene, CDR3 protein.

TRBV5-6,ASSSGGNYEQY
TRBV5-1,ASSLKNIQY
TRBV5-1,ASRSGGGARVNTEAF
TRBV2,ASSELGAPYGYT
TRBV5-1,ASKAWQSDEKLF
TRBV7-2,ASSLVLPGSGYT
TRBV7-9,ASSLGNPNNEQF
TRBV6-4,ASSELGLVGATQY
TRBV28,ASRSGGQEGENQPQH
TRBV27,ASRGNEKLF
TRBV6-1,ASGSDTGYEKLF
TRBV7-9,ASSLAVGKPDTQY
TRBV19,ASSTPLRNTGELF
TRBV9,ASSVKESYEQY
TRBV5-4,ASSLGGTGSEKLF
TRBV19,ASSIGTSGSYNEQF
TRBV6-1,ASGLYREVTEAF
TRBV5-4,ASSLSRRNEQY
TRBV7-2,ASSLGMSSYEQY
TRBV18,ASSPRTGASETQY
TRBV7-9,ASSLWMGREAKNIQY
TRBV7-9,ASSSGRNTEAF
TRBV9,ASNRGGTGRHEQY
TRBV2,ASTGTSGNNNEQF
TRBV6-1,ASSPGGRGEQY
TRBV7-3,ASSRGPAGGFSSYNEQF
TRBV5-1,ASRTSWTDSGYT
TRBV5-1,ASSQRTSEGEQY
TRBV7-8,ASSPRDLSGNTIY
TRBV18,ASSQRTGTGNTEAF
TRBV6-5,ASNDGQGQY
TRBV5-1,ASSSGGGEETQY
TRBV27,ASSPAPTPIDTQY
TRBV27,ASSLREHYGYT
TRBV9,ASSPGTGWDEQF
TRBV9,ASSVGSGRSYEQF
TRBV15,ATQISPRNEKLF
TRBV2,ASSESRAPYRSEKLF
TRBV5-1,ASSPWGGEQY
TRBV5-4,ASSLGLAGQETQY
TRBV9,ASSPSSGQIPTYGYT
TRBV6-6,ASSYWTGVAGELF
TRBV14,ASSQDPAGLATQY
TRBV4-1,ASSQGGDRSIEKLF
TRBV4-2,ASSQELAGWGELF
TRBV27,ASSLSGVLSDTQY
TRBV2,ASRQGTIKTQY
TRBV2,ASRQTSGTYEQY
TRBV6-1,ASSADTEAF
TRBV13,ASSLGQSSYEQY
TRBV28,AIYGQGRGYGYT
TRBV18,ASSPLGLAETTDTQY
TRBV28,ASSLPGLAEYEQY
TRBV6-6,ASRKTVPGPYGYT
TRBV28,ASSLRRTEAF